This T cell receptor beta chain appears in the sequencing data of a study of Ad26.COV2.S vaccination and SARS-CoV-2 variants. Across the study: Each vaccinee took Ad26.COV2.S intramuscularly, once or twice 56 days apart.

Trimming pared 4 bases from V and 5 bases from J, leaving 6 bases between. This CDR3 comprises 11 residues. CDR1 is SGHNT and CDR2 is YYREEE in the germline V gene (reference sequence). Sequencing was performed with immunoSEQ multiplex PCR; in TCRdb, only in-frame clones are kept and a portion is missing. The repertoire holds 300,000 to 500,000 clones, with approximately 86% as singletons. Stated treatment: roughly 18 received Ad26.COV2.S at low or high dose, single or two shots; a few received placebo; per-sample allocation not given. Collection of samples fell on day 63 after the first vaccine or placebo injection.

The source is a person between 18 and 65 years old who received the Ad26.COV2.S COVID-19 vaccine or a placebo. V usage is TRBV5-4 and J usage is TRBJ1-1; D unresolved. Sequencing was performed on peripheral blood, taken in a trial of Ad26.COV2.S vaccine versus placebo. This CDR3 is CASSRRTEAFF. DNA for the CDR3: TGTGCCAGCAGCCGGAGGACTGAAGCTTTCTTT.